These 21 T cell receptor beta chains were sequenced from one sample in a study of metastatic and nonmetastatic thyroid tumors. TCRdb re-called the PCR reads through MiXCR. The table lists about 33,000 clones, roughly a sixth of them singletons. Patients had received no treatment of any kind before thyroid surgery. Specimen: blood. The receptors stem from a male donor with papillary thyroid cancer or a benign thyroid nodule (not recorded which). Some clones in this sample may be carry-over from other donors' samples.

This clone was detected many times. The rearrangement joins TRBV18 to TRBJ1-1; no firm D call. Trimming took off 4 bases at V and 6 bases at J, with 9 bases between the two ends. The germline gives CDR1 KGHSH, CDR2 LQKENI. There are 12 residues in the CDR3. The CDR3 bases are TGTGCCAGCTCACTTGACAACCCTGAAGCTTTCTTT. This encodes CASSLDNPEAFF.

This clone came up many times. The rearrangement links TRBV4-3 to TRBJ2-7; 10 bases map to TRBD2. CDR3 size: 14 residues. After removal of 6 bases from V and 0 bases from J, the junction contained 2 bases not matched to a gene. Germline-derived CDR1 and CDR2 are LGHNA and YSLEER. The CDR3 spells CASSSGGNSYEQYF. The CDR3 nucleotides are TGCGCCAGCAGTAGCGGGGGGAACTCCTACGAGCAGTACTTC.

This clone was detected many times. V and J are TRBV20-1 and TRBJ1-1, with D uncertain. Deletions cut 2 bases from V and 3 bases from J, with 10 bases between. Per the germline V gene, CDR1 is DFQATT and CDR2 is SNEGSKA (reference sequence). The CDR3 has 13 amino acids. The CDR3 nucleotides are TGCAGTGCTAGATCGGGAGTGTACACTGAAGCTTTCTTT. It yields the protein CSARSGVYTEAFF.

This clone was seen repeatedly, ten times or more. This sequence joins TRBV5-6 and TRBJ2-1, with TRBD1 matching 7 bases. This CDR3 has 15 amino acids. The germline gives CDR1 SGHDT, CDR2 YYEEEE. The junction had 5 bases not matched to a gene; V was cut back by 2 bases and J by 3 bases. This CDR3 is CASSFDRENYNEQFF. CDR3 DNA: TGTGCCAGCAGCTTCGACAGGGAGAACTACAATGAGCAGTTCTTC.

The chain employs TRBV6-1 and TRBJ2-1; TRBD1 matches at 7 bases. Germline lookup yields CDR1 MNHNS and CDR2 SASEGT. The CDR3 covers 16 residues. V was clipped by 4 bases and J by 0 bases; unmatched bases: 6. The CDR3 coding sequence is TGTGCCAGCAGTGGCACAGGGGAGAGCTCCTACAATGAGCAGTTCTTC. This gives the protein CASSGTGESSYNEQFF.

The V and J genes are TRBV7-9 and TRBJ2-7, with D possibly matching TRBD1 (5 bases). CDR3 length: 15 amino acids. Germline assignment: CDR1 SEHNR and CDR2 FQNEAQ (reference sequence). V was cut by 1 base and J by 1 base, with 11 bases left in between. The CDR3 sequence is CASSLEQGSSYEQYF. CDR3 coding DNA: TGTGCCAGCAGCTTAGAGCAGGGCTCTTCCTACGAGCAGTACTTC.

This clone was counted many times. The rearrangement links TRBV11-3 to TRBJ2-3; D not certain. CDR3 length: 13 residues. Trimming removed 0 bases from V and 0 bases from J, with 1 base in between. Germline lookup yields CDR1 SGHNT and CDR2 YENEEA. CDR3 region: CASSLDSTDTQYF. CDR3 nucleotide sequence: TGTGCCAGCAGCTTAGACAGCACAGATACGCAGTATTTT.

This clone was found many times. The V and J genes are TRBV6-1 and TRBJ2-2; TRBD1 agrees at 7 bases. Germline assignment: CDR1 MNHNS and CDR2 SASEGT. The CDR3 spans 15 residues. J gave up 6 bases and V 5 bases, and 9 bases lay outside the gene matches. Here the CDR3 DNA reads TGTGCCAGCAGTACCCGACAGGGTCACGCCGGGGAGCTGTTTTTT. It encodes CASSTRQGHAGELFF.

In this sample, this clone turned up many times. The rearrangement joins TRBV2 to TRBJ2-2, with D perhaps TRBD1 (6 bases). Trimming removed 6 bases from V and 5 bases from J, with 10 bases in between. Germline CDR1 is SNHLY and CDR2 is FYNNEI. CDR3 length equals 13 residues. CDR3 protein: CASRGTGTGELFF. The DNA for the CDR3 is TGTGCCAGCAGAGGTACAGGGACCGGGGAGCTGTTTTTT.

The chain combines TRBV11-1 with TRBJ2-1; maybe TRBD1 (6 bases). The CDR3 runs to 17 residues. V was cut by 7 bases and J by 0 bases, with 19 bases left in between. The germline V gene has CDR1 SGHAT and CDR2 FQDESV (reference sequence). Here the CDR3 reads CASIPGVGTSSYNEQFF. CDR3 nucleotides: TGTGCCAGCATCCCAGGGGTGGGGACCAGCTCCTACAATGAGCAGTTCTTC.

The chain recombines TRBV24-1 with TRBJ2-3; D is perhaps TRBD1 or TRBD2 (5 bases each). The germline CDR1 and CDR2 sequences are KGHDR and SFDVKD. The CDR3 spans 17 residues. Between the trimmed V and J ends, which lost 1 base and 0 bases, there was a span of 13 bases. For the CDR3, the DNA is TGTGCCACCAGTGATTTAGGGGCGGGTCGAAGCACAGATACGCAGTATTTT. Translation: CATSDLGAGRSTDTQYF.

This CDR3 reads CSASVSGLLYEQYF. CDR3 coding DNA: TGCAGTGCTAGCGTTAGCGGGCTTCTCTACGAGCAGTACTTC. The genes are TRBV20-1 and TRBJ2-7, with TRBD2 identical over 7 bases. Germline assignment: CDR1 DFQATT and CDR2 SNEGSKA (reference sequence). The CDR3 runs to 14 residues. Unmatched junction bases numbered 8, after V lost 3 bases and J lost 3 bases.

In this sample, this clone turned up many times. The V gene is TRBV20-1, the J gene TRBJ2-5; D is perhaps TRBD1 or TRBD2 (5 bases each). CDR1 and CDR2 from the germline V gene are DFQATT and SNEGSKA (reference sequence). The CDR3 runs to 13 residues. The ends were cut back, 6 bases at V and 5 bases at J, with 16 bases in the middle. The CDR3 region is CSAKKGRGETQYF. The DNA of the CDR3 is TGCAGTGCGAAAAAGGGGCGCGGGGAGACCCAGTACTTC.

This clone appeared once. The CDR3 end shows no conserved phenylalanine or tryptophan, and so a read error is likely. The chain combines TRBV10-3 with TRBJ2-6; tentatively, D is TRBD1 (6 bases). The germline CDR1 and CDR2 sequences are ENHRY and SYGVKD. The V end was cut by 3 bases, the J end by 0 bases, with 9 bases between. The CDR3 length is 16 residues. The CDR3, as DNA: TGTGCCATCAGTGAAGGACAGTCCTCTGGGGCCAACGTCCTGACTAGG. This codes for CAISEGQSSGANVLTR.

This clone is deemed medium-sized. The V call is TRBV6-1, the J call TRBJ1-6; TRBD1 is a possible D gene (5 bases). Per germline, CDR1 MNHNS and CDR2 SASEGT. Trimming shortened V by 7 bases and J by 8 bases, and 12 bases separated the two germline ends. The CDR3 loop spans 13 amino acids. The CDR3 loop is CASTRRGDSPLHF. The CDR3 bases are TGTGCCAGCACCCGACGGGGGGATTCACCCCTCCACTTT.

The rearrangement links TRBV5-1 to TRBJ2-7; D might be TRBD1 (6 bases). V lost 4 bases and J 0 bases, leaving 8 bases between the germline ends. Per germline, CDR1 SGHRS and CDR2 YFSETQ. The CDR3 has 13 amino acids. Here the CDR3 DNA reads TGCGCCAGCAGCAACAGGGCCTCCTACGAGCAGTACTTC. Amino acid sequence: CASSNRASYEQYF.

This clone is categorized as medium-sized. This chain uses TRBV24-1 with TRBJ2-2; TRBD2 is a possible D gene (5 bases). Trimming cost V 7 bases and J 2 bases, with 7 bases left between them. Germline V CDR1 and CDR2: KGHDR, SFDVKD. The CDR3 is 13 amino acids. The DNA of the CDR3 is TGTGCCACCAGGGACTCCAACACCGGGGAGCTGTTTTTT. Amino acids: CATRDSNTGELFF.

This clone was found many times. The chain carries TRBV30 and TRBJ2-4; 11 nucleotides align to TRBD1. Per germline, CDR1 GTSNPN and CDR2 SVGIG (reference sequence). The trim removed 1 base at V and 5 bases at J, leaving 10 bases unmatched. The CDR3 is made up of 17 amino acids. CDR3: CAWSGLDRGLYENIQYF. DNA for the CDR3: TGTGCCTGGAGTGGGTTGGACAGGGGGCTGTATGAAAACATTCAGTACTTC.

The table lists this clone with many counts. A single base separates this from a much larger clone, so it may be a read error. This chain connects TRBV28 to TRBJ2-5; D uncertain. The germline V gene has CDR1 MDHEN and CDR2 SYDVKM. The length of the CDR3 is 14 residues. Written as DNA, the CDR3 is TGTGCCAGCAGTCAGACAAATCTCCAAGGGACCCAGTACTTC. Amino acids: CASSQTNLQGTQYF.

This clone was detected ten times or more. The rearrangement uses TRBV3-1 and TRBJ2-5; D is ambiguous. The CDR3 sequence is 13 residues long. Trimming took off 5 bases at V and 4 bases at J, with 11 bases between the two ends. Germline V gene sequence: CDR1 LGHDT, CDR2 YNNKEL (reference sequence). CDR3 region: CASSTLQLETQYF. The DNA for the CDR3 is TGTGCCAGCAGCACACTCCAGTTAGAGACCCAGTACTTC.

In this sample, this clone turned up a few times. The chain recombines TRBV19 with TRBJ2-2; either TRBD1 or TRBD2 may fit D (7 bases each). CDR3 size: 14 residues. Germline V gene lookup returns CDR1 LNHDA and CDR2 SQIVND (reference sequence). V lost 7 bases to trimming and J lost 5 bases, with 14 bases between them. CDR3 nucleotides: TGTGCCAGTAACCCAGGGGGGGGGACCGGGGAGCTGTTTTTT. It is translated as CASNPGGGTGELFF.